The 26 T cell receptor beta chains presented below share a single source sample, sequenced in a study of blood T cell repertoires in COVID-19. The assay was immunoSEQ multiplex PCR, and TCRdb's table has in-frame clones only and misses some. The table includes approximately 170,000 clones, about four fifths detected once. The sequencing sample was made of peripheral blood. These TCRs come from a woman aged 65 to 85 with COVID-19, enrolled during active disease.

The rearrangement links TRBV19 to TRBJ1-5; a possible D gene is TRBD1 (5 bases). V lost 0 bases and J lost 2, with 20 bases in between. CDR1 LNHDA and CDR2 SQIVND come from the germline V gene (reference sequence). This CDR3 is 19 amino acids long. The DNA for the CDR3 is TGTGCCAGTAGTATAGATAAGGGGCCGGGCACAACCGGCAATCAGCCCCAGCATTTT. Translating gives CASSIDKGPGTTGNQPQHF.

This clone was counted a few times. J is TRBJ2-7 and V is TRBV28; 7 nucleotides align to TRBD2. This CDR3 has 14 residues. Germline assignment: CDR1 MDHEN and CDR2 SYDVKM. The trim removed 5 bases at V and 3 bases at J, leaving 7 bases unmatched. For the CDR3, the DNA is TGTGCCAGCAGTGCGACTAGCACTGGCTACGAGCAGTACTTC. Translating it yields CASSATSTGYEQYF.

This clone was observed a handful of times. The chain couples TRBV24-1 to TRBJ2-2, with D possibly TRBD1 on 6 matching bases. The ends were cut back, 10 bases at V and 1 base at J, with 15 bases in the middle. The length of the CDR3 is 15 residues. The V gene's germline CDR1 is KGHDR and CDR2 SFDVKD. The CDR3 region has the DNA TGTGCCACGGGGAACAGGGACCGGAACACCGGGGAGCTGTTTTTT. Translating gives CATGNRDRNTGELFF.

The chain's CDR3 is CASSEGISNYGYTF. CDR3 sequence (DNA): TGTGCCAGCAGTGAAGGTATATCGAACTATGGCTACACCTTC. The V and J genes are TRBV6-1 and TRBJ1-2; no clear D gene. The CDR3 sequence is 14 residues long. The germline V gene encodes CDR1 MNHNS and CDR2 SASEGT. Trimming pared 1 base from V and 2 bases from J, leaving 8 bases between.

The chain employs TRBV2 and TRBJ1-5, with 9 bases that match TRBD1. CDR3 length: 17 residues. Germline assignment: CDR1 SNHLY and CDR2 FYNNEI. J lost 3 bases, V lost 4 bases, and 10 bases had no gene match. Written as DNA, the CDR3 is TGTGCCAGCAGTGTAAACCGGGACAGGGCTTCCAATCAGCCCCAGCATTTT. Amino acid sequence: CASSVNRDRASNQPQHF.

The chain employs TRBV6-2 or TRBV6-3 and TRBJ2-1; 9 bases map to TRBD2. Germline V gives CDR1 MNHEY, CDR2 SVGEGT. V was pared by 0 bases and J by 4 bases, with 7 bases of the junction left unmatched. The CDR3 spans 17 residues. The CDR3 coding sequence is TGTGCCAGCAGTTACTCGGGACTAGCTTTTCAGTACAATGAGCAGTTCTTC. It codes for CASSYSGLAFQYNEQFF.

The genes are TRBV21-1 and TRBJ1-2; the D call of TRBD1 is as the table states it, not checked on the DNA. TRBV21-1 is recorded as a pseudogene. This CDR3 contains 18 residues. The CDR3 nucleotides are TGTGCCAGCAGCAGACCGGGACAGGGGGCTCGAACCATCTATGGCTACACCTTC. Amino acids: CASSRPGQGARTIYGYTF.

The V call is TRBV24-1, the J call TRBJ1-2, with D perhaps matching TRBD1 (6 bases). V was pared by 6 bases and J by 4 bases, with 14 bases between. The germline V gene has CDR1 KGHDR and CDR2 SFDVKD. CDR3 length equals 14 residues. CDR3 residues: CATSSSGQIYGYTF. CDR3 bases: TGTGCCACCAGTTCGTCAGGACAGATCTATGGCTACACCTTC.

Note on this clone: This sample also contains other DNA sequences that code for the same CDR3. CDR3 bases: TGTGCCAGCAGAACATCTAACACCGGGGAGCTGTTTTTT. It is translated as CASRTSNTGELFF. The chain recombines TRBV6-1 with TRBJ2-2; D uncertain. The germline V gene has CDR1 MNHNS and CDR2 SASEGT. CDR3 length equals 13 residues. V was pared by 6 bases and J by 2 bases, with 7 bases between.

This chain links TRBV18 with TRBJ1-1; D not certain. CDR3 size: 14 residues. Per germline, CDR1 KGHSH and CDR2 LQKENI. Trimming took off 8 bases at V and 4 bases at J, with 17 bases between the two ends. CDR3 coding DNA: TGTGCCAGCCACCCCACAGCAGGCCCCACTGAAGCTTTCTTT. It specifies CASHPTAGPTEAFF.

V gene TRBV6-1 combines with J gene TRBJ1-1, with a tentative D call TRBD1 (5 bases). The germline gives CDR1 MNHNS, CDR2 SASEGT. V lost 0 bases, J lost 5 bases, and 10 bases lay in between. The CDR3 has 14 residues. The CDR3 sequence: CASSEAAGRTEAFF. In DNA, the CDR3 is TGTGCCAGCAGTGAAGCCGCAGGGAGGACTGAAGCTTTCTTT.

The chain couples TRBV11-2 to TRBJ1-4; 8 bases map to TRBD1. Germline CDR1 reads SGHAT; CDR2 reads FQNNGV. The CDR3 runs 15 residues. V lost 0 bases and J lost 7; bases outside the gene matches: 4. Here the CDR3 reads CASSLDLDRGEKLFF. In DNA, the CDR3 is TGTGCCAGCAGCTTAGATTTAGACAGGGGTGAAAAACTGTTTTTT.

This chain uses TRBV29-1 with TRBJ1-1; 7 bases agree with TRBD1. The CDR3 sequence is 13 residues long. The junction had 0 bases not matched to a gene; V was cut back by 1 base and J by 1 base. Germline values: CDR1 SQVTM, CDR2 ANQGSEA. CDR3 protein: CSVEGQGNTEAFF. Written as DNA, the CDR3 is TGCAGCGTTGAAGGACAGGGGAACACTGAAGCTTTCTTT.

This clone is a singleton in its sample. The genes are TRBV19 and TRBJ1-1; no firm D call. V lost 3 bases and J lost 1, with 6 bases in between. CDR1 is LNHDA, CDR2 SQIVND, per germline (reference sequence). CDR3 length equals 13 residues. CDR3: CASSIRRNTEAFF. The CDR3 DNA sequence: TGTGCCAGTAGTATCCGGAGGAACACTGAAGCTTTCTTT.

This clone was detected only once. This rearrangement joins TRBV7-2 to TRBJ2-7; 8 positions match TRBD2. V was clipped by 3 bases and J by 3 bases; unmatched bases: 13. The CDR3 length is 17 residues. CDR1 SGHTA and CDR2 FQGNSA come from the germline V gene. In DNA, the CDR3 is TGTGCCAGCAGCTTCCACCTACTAGCGGCAGAACGCTACGAGCAGTACTTC. It specifies CASSFHLLAAERYEQYF.

V usage is TRBV6-2 or TRBV6-3 and J usage is TRBJ1-1; TRBD1 is a possible D gene (5 bases). This CDR3 is 15 amino acids long. V was pared by 5 bases and J by 4 bases, with 17 bases between. Germline V gene lookup returns CDR1 MNHEY and CDR2 SVGEGT. The CDR3: CASSHPIRGGTEAFF. The DNA of the CDR3 is TGTGCCAGCAGTCACCCAATTAGGGGCGGCACTGAAGCTTTCTTT.

The chain employs TRBV9 and TRBJ2-7, with a tentative D call TRBD2 (5 bases). Trimming pared 6 bases from V and 2 bases from J, leaving 24 bases between. The CDR3 loop spans 17 amino acids. Germline loops: CDR1 SGDLS, CDR2 YYNGEE. DNA for the CDR3: TGTGCCAGCATAGCTCCCCTTCGGGCGCGGGCGCCCTACGAGCAGTACTTC. It specifies CASIAPLRARAPYEQYF.

The chain uses TRBV30 and TRBJ1-4; 8 positions agree with TRBD1. The germline gives CDR1 GTSNPN, CDR2 SVGIG (reference sequence). The length of the CDR3 is 13 residues. J lost 6 bases, V lost 4 bases, and 4 bases had no gene match. CDR3 amino acids: CAWNDRGDEKLFF. For the CDR3, the DNA is TGTGCCTGGAACGACAGGGGCGATGAAAAACTGTTTTTT.

Only one count was recorded for this clone. V and J are TRBV24-1 and TRBJ2-1; D unresolved. The V gene lost 4 bases and the J gene lost 9 bases, with 12 bases spanning the gap. Germline V gene data show CDR1 as KGHDR and CDR2 as SFDVKD. There are 13 residues in the CDR3. This CDR3 reads CATSEVHSGEQFF. CDR3 DNA sequence: TGTGCCACCAGTGAAGTCCACTCGGGTGAGCAGTTCTTC.

About this clone: This specimen includes other DNA sequences encoding the same CDR3. This chain connects TRBV18 to TRBJ1-2; D unclear. V lost 3 bases to trimming and J lost 3 bases, with 8 bases between them. The germline gives CDR1 KGHSH, CDR2 LQKENI. The CDR3 spans 13 residues. CDR3 sequence reads: CASSPGSDYGYTF. Written as DNA, the CDR3 is TGTGCCAGCTCACCCGGGTCAGACTATGGCTACACCTTC.

The chain joins TRBV18 to TRBJ1-6, with a tentative D call TRBD1 (5 bases). Germline CDR1 and CDR2: KGHSH and LQKENI. Trimming took off 1 base at V and 0 bases at J, with 19 bases between the two ends. The CDR3 covers 20 residues. DNA for the CDR3: TGTGCCAGCTCACCACGGTCTGGGGCCTCACCGAGCTCCTATAATTCACCCCTCCACTTT. Encoded protein: CASSPRSGASPSSYNSPLHF.

The V gene is TRBV28, the J gene TRBJ1-2, with 8 bases matching TRBD1. Germline CDR1 MDHEN, CDR2 SYDVKM. The CDR3 is 15 residues long. The V segment lost 5 bases and the J segment 3 bases; nucleotides outside the gene matches: 8. The CDR3 region has the DNA TGTGCCAGCAGTCCCCGCGGACAGGGAGACTATGGCTACACCTTC. It codes for CASSPRGQGDYGYTF.

The chain employs TRBV24-1 and TRBJ2-2; 8 bases line up with TRBD2. V shed 5 bases and J 5 bases; nucleotides not matched to a gene: 9. From germline, CDR1 is KGHDR and CDR2 SFDVKD. The CDR3 covers 16 residues. The CDR3 is CATSGGAGVRTGELFF. The DNA of the CDR3 is TGTGCCACCAGTGGCGGAGCGGGGGTGAGGACCGGGGAGCTGTTTTTT.

V usage is TRBV18 and J usage is TRBJ2-1, with a tentative D call TRBD2 (5 bases). V was cut by 3 bases and J by 7 bases, with 10 bases left in between. CDR3 length equals 13 residues. The germline V gene has CDR1 KGHSH and CDR2 LQKENI. The CDR3 sequence is CASSPPSLNEQFF. CDR3 DNA sequence: TGTGCCAGCTCACCCCCTAGCCTAAATGAGCAGTTCTTC.

The V gene is TRBV30, the J gene TRBJ2-1; TRBD2 matches at 8 bases. The CDR3 consists of 14 residues. V dropped 2 bases and J dropped 4; count of bases not matched to a gene: 4. Germline CDR1 is GTSNPN and CDR2 is SVGIG (reference sequence). CDR3 residues: CAWSSGSRYNEQFF. CDR3 sequence (DNA): TGTGCCTGGAGTAGCGGGAGCAGGTACAATGAGCAGTTCTTC.

This clone was found a few times. The chain links TRBV11-2 to TRBJ1-1; 8 bases agree with TRBD1. The V and J ends lost 1 base and 3 bases, in that order; junction bases with no gene match: 7. The CDR3 has 16 amino acids. Per the germline V gene, CDR1 is SGHAT and CDR2 is FQNNGV. CDR3 DNA sequence: TGTGCCAGCAGCTTAGCGACAGGGGCGATTTACACTGAAGCTTTCTTT. Translation: CASSLATGAIYTEAFF.